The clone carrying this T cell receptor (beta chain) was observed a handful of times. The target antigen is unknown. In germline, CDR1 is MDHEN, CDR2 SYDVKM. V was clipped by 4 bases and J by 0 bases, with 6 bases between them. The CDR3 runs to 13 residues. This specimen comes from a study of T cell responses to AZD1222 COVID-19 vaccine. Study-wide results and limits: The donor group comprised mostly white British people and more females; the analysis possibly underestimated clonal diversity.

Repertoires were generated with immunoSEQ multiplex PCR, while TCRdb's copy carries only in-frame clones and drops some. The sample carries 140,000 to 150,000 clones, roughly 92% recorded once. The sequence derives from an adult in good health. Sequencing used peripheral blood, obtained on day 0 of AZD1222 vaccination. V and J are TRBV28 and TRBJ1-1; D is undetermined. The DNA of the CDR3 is TGTGCCAGCAGTTCGAATATGAACACTGAAGCTTTCTTT. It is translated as CASSSNMNTEAFF. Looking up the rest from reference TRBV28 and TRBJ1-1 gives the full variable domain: DVKVTQSSRYLVKRTGEKVFLECVQDMDHENMFWYRQDPGLGLRLIYFSYDVKMKEKGDIPEGYSVSREKKERFSLILESASTNQTSMYLCASSSNMNTEAFFGQGTRLTVV.